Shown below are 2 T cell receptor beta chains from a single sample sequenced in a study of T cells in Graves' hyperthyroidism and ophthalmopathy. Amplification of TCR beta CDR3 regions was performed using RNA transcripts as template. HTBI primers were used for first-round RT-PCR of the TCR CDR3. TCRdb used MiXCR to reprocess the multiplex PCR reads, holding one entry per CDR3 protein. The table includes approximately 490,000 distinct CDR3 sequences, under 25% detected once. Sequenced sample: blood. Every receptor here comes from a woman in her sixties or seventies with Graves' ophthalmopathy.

The CDR3: CAISESTGGNNEQFF. The CDR3 bases are TGTGCCATCAGTGAGTCAACGGGGGGAAACAATGAGCAGTTCTTC. The chain recombines TRBV10-3 with TRBJ2-1; TRBD2 agrees at 7 bases. Per the germline V gene, CDR1 is ENHRY and CDR2 is SYGVKD. The CDR3 is 15 amino acids. Losses at the gene ends were 0 bases for V and 5 bases for J; bases not matched to a gene: 4.

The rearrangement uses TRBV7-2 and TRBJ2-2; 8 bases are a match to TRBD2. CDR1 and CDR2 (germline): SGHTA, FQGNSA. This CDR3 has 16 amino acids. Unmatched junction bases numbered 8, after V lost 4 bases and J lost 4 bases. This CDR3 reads CASSSLLAAITGELFF. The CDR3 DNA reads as TGTGCCAGCAGCTCACTACTAGCGGCAATCACCGGGGAGCTGTTTTTT.